The rows below give T cell receptor beta chains drawn from one sample of a study of T-cell memory formation after mild COVID-19. TCRdb re-analysed the 5' RACE reads in MiXCR, keeping a single row per CDR3 protein. The sample records roughly 86,000 distinct CDR3 sequences, about 14% being singletons. Sequencing was done on a sample of PBMCs or a T cell subset sorted from them (not recorded which). These receptor sequences come from a man aged 18 to 35 who had mild COVID-19 (a few samples of this study predate the infection). Cell type and time point are not known. Both conserved end residues are part of each CDR3.

j_gene: TRBJ1-1; len: 15; v_gene: TRBV12-3/TRBV12-4; CDR3aa: CASSSNEGENTEAFF
j_gene: TRBJ1-1; len: 15; v_gene: TRBV4-3; CDR3aa: CASSQDFMPVTEAFF
j_gene: TRBJ1-4; len: 14; v_gene: TRBV4-3; CDR3aa: CASSRARGGEKLFF
j_gene: TRBJ2-5; len: 13; v_gene: TRBV29-1; CDR3aa: CSVELPAKETQYF
j_gene: TRBJ2-7; len: 15; v_gene: TRBV4-3; CDR3aa: CASSQAASGVNEQYF
j_gene: TRBJ2-7; len: 12; v_gene: TRBV7-2; CDR3aa: CASSMDSPLLYF
j_gene: TRBJ1-5; len: 15; v_gene: TRBV4-1; CDR3aa: CASSQVVAGEQPQHF
j_gene: TRBJ2-4; len: 17; v_gene: TRBV7-8; CDR3aa: CASSLAPAMAAKNIQYF
j_gene: TRBJ2-3; len: 15; v_gene: TRBV27; CDR3aa: CASSLSGGGRDTQYF
j_gene: TRBJ2-1; len: 14; v_gene: TRBV19; CDR3aa: CASTSGSSYNEQFF
j_gene: TRBJ1-5; len: 14; v_gene: TRBV6-5; CDR3aa: CASSYAGGNQPQHF
j_gene: TRBJ2-2; len: 13; v_gene: TRBV2; CDR3aa: CASRGQGRGELFF
j_gene: TRBJ2-5; len: 16; v_gene: TRBV4-1; CDR3aa: CASSQVGGMEKETQYF
j_gene: TRBJ2-5; len: 15; v_gene: TRBV4-2; CDR3aa: CASSLRDLGQETQYF
j_gene: TRBJ2-7; len: 13; v_gene: TRBV7-3; CDR3aa: CASSLGVSYEQYF
j_gene: TRBJ2-3; len: 15; v_gene: TRBV4-2; CDR3aa: CASSQEARVTDTQYF
j_gene: TRBJ2-7; len: 11; v_gene: TRBV6-2/TRBV6-3; CDR3aa: CASTSRLEKYF
j_gene: TRBJ2-2; len: 16; v_gene: TRBV7-6; CDR3aa: CASSLGSGANTGELFF
j_gene: TRBJ2-3; len: 13; v_gene: TRBV7-2; CDR3aa: CASSARQTDTQYF
j_gene: TRBJ1-1; len: 15; v_gene: TRBV4-3; CDR3aa: CASSLYRDRDTEAFF